The rows below give T cell receptor beta chains drawn from one sample of a study of Tregs in tolerant kidney transplant recipients. The assay was immunoSEQ multiplex PCR, and TCRdb's table has in-frame clones only and misses some. The repertoire consists of roughly 15,000 clones, with about 80% occurring once and the leading ten covering roughly 1.8%. The material was Tregs from blood, obtained before the transplant. All receptors derive from a human donor who received a combined kidney and bone marrow transplant. CDR3s leave out the opening cysteine and the closing phenylalanine or tryptophan. The order of the fields is J gene, V gene, CDR3 protein.

TRBJ1-1,TRBV6-5,ASRRYMNTEAF
TRBJ2-1,TRBV28,ASSLQRLGSYNEQF
TRBJ1-2,TRBV6-8,ASRDRVGNYGYT
TRBJ2-6,TRBV19,ASSLGLAIAGANVLT
TRBJ2-1,TRBV5-6,ASSLWASYEQF
TRBJ2-2,TRBV4-3,ASSPEGGTSRAGELF
TRBJ1-4,TRBV19,ASSVTATTNEKLF
TRBJ2-1,TRBV18,ASSPPRGGADEQF
TRBJ2-5,TRBV29-1,SVGPAGGETQY
TRBJ1-2,TRBV19,ASSRDRAKGYT
TRBJ2-1,TRBV11-2,ASSLGTSGGVAEKQF
TRBJ2-2,TRBV18,ASSPLQGAQVPGELF
TRBJ1-4,TRBV5-6,ASSSGGTLATNEKLF
TRBJ2-3,TRBV29-1,SPQTYVASDLKLPTDTQY
TRBJ2-7,TRBV10-3,AISTSGRLHEQY
TRBJ1-4,TRBV28,ASSNRQGAANEKLF
TRBJ2-1,TRBV10-3,AISTSGNEQF
TRBJ2-2,TRBV5-4,ASSPYGTALNTGELF
TRBJ2-1,TRBV5-6,ASSRRGGQSGGYNEQF
TRBJ2-7,TRBV6-1,ASRSAGNYEQY
TRBJ2-5,TRBV2,ASSAPGVIQETQY
TRBJ1-5,TRBV4-2,ASSPEGVGRQPQH
TRBJ2-7,TRBV2,ASSSGTSGRASEQY
TRBJ2-5,TRBV7-6,ASSLASLAGVETQY
TRBJ1-2,TRBV28,ASSRTAGRNGYT
TRBJ2-3,TRBV7-8,ASSLPGTDTQY
TRBJ1-4,TRBV12-5,ASGPGRGGSGREKLF
TRBJ2-5,TRBV2,ASSEAGAPQETQY
TRBJ2-2,TRBV2,GSRVGTGELF
TRBJ2-3,TRBV7-6,ASSRHLSDTQY
TRBJ1-4,TRBV2,ASSELQAGREKLF
TRBJ1-2,TRBV11-2,ASSLDSVQGRYGYT
TRBJ1-1,TRBV7-2,ASSLGRRGRATEAF
TRBJ2-5,TRBV19,APAEETQY
TRBJ1-2,TRBV19,ASRRAGGGGYT
TRBJ1-5,TRBV6-6,ASSRRGTDSNQPQH
TRBJ2-3,TRBV7-9,ASSRRLAGESDTQY
TRBJ2-3,TRBV4-3,ASSPSGGQGATDTQY
TRBJ1-2,TRBV7-9,ASSLTWANGYT
TRBJ1-2,TRBV7-2,ASSVPGQQYYGYT
TRBJ1-2,TRBV7-6,ASSLGGGAGGYT
TRBJ1-5,TRBV4-1,ASSQEVGRDTNQPQH
TRBJ1-4,TRBV21-1,ASSITTRATNEKLF
TRBJ2-1,TRBV5-1,ASSLDYGTVRVEQF
TRBJ2-7,TRBV2,ASSERTGNYEQY
TRBJ1-2,TRBV15,ATSVWGGSDYGYT
TRBJ2-7,TRBV6-6,ASSYSGLAGDEQY
TRBJ1-3,TRBV4-1,ASSQDKRGGNTIY
TRBJ1-1,TRBV14,ASSPGQNTEAF
TRBJ1-2,TRBV9,ASSVGQGLYEGYT
TRBJ2-4,TRBV29-1,SVVSGRRRSAIQY
TRBJ2-3,TRBV7-9,ASSLGRGPTDTQY
TRBJ2-2,TRBV2,ASSVTGGGTGELF
TRBJ1-1,TRBV30,AWGHSTGFHTEAF
TRBJ1-2,TRBV19,ASSIVANYGYT
TRBJ2-1,TRBV25-1,ASSDPTSGRFNEQF
TRBJ1-2,TRBV6-5,ASRTTGGFYGYT
TRBJ1-2,TRBV2,ASSAGNYGYT
TRBJ1-3,TRBV12-5,ASGPQSGNTIY
TRBJ2-1,TRBV28,ARGEARLSSYNEQF